This note documents a single TCR beta chain sequence. Germline CDR1 is SGHRS and CDR2 is YFSETQ. V shed 2 bases, J shed 8 bases, and the junction held 5 bases outside the gene matches. CDR3 length equals 15 residues. What was amplified from RNA transcripts were TCR beta CDR3 regions. TCR CDR3 underwent first-round RT-PCR with the HTBI primer set. TCRdb ran MiXCR on the multiplex PCR reads and lists one entry per CDR3 protein. The table lists around 690,000 distinct CDR3 sequences, 20% of them singletons. The data were taken from a study of T cells in Graves' hyperthyroidism and ophthalmopathy. Each diagnosis drew on symptoms, thyroxine, TRAb, thyroid ultrasound and orbital computed tomography findings.

The chain couples TRBV5-1 to TRBJ2-1; 12 positions match TRBD2. Source material: blood. The sequence came from a man aged 25 to 40 with Graves' ophthalmopathy. This CDR3 reads CASSFLAGGEDEQFF. The CDR3 DNA reads TGCGCCAGCAGCTTCCTAGCGGGGGGGGAGGATGAGCAGTTCTTC.